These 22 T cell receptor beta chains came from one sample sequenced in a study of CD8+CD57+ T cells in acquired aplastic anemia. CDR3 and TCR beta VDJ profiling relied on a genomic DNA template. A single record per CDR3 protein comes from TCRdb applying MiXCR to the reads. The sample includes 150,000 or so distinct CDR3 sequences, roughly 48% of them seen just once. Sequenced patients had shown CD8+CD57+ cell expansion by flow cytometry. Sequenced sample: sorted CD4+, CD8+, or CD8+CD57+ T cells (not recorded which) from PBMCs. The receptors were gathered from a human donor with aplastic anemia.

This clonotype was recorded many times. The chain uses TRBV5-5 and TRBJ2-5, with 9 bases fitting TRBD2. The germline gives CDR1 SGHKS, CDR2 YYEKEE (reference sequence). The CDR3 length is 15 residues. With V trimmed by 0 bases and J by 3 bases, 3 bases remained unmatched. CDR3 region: CASSLAGTSKETQYF. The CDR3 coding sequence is TGTGCCAGCAGCTTGGCCGGGACTAGCAAAGAGACCCAGTACTTC. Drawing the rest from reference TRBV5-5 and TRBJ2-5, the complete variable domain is DAGVTQSPTHLIKTRGQQVTLRCSPISGHKSVSWYQQVLGQGPQFIFQYYEKEERGRGNFPDRFSARQFPNYSSELNVNALLLGDSALYLCASSLAGTSKETQYFGPGTRLLVL.

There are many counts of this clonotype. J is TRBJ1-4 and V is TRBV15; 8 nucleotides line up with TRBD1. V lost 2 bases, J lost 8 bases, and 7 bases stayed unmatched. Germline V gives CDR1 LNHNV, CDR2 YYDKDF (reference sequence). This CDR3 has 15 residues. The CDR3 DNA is TGTGCCACCAGCAGACAGGGGGCGCGAGGGGAAAAACTGTTTTTT. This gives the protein CATSRQGARGEKLFF. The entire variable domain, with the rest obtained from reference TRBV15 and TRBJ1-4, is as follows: DAMVIQNPRYQVTQFGKPVTLSCSQTLNHNVMYWYQQKSSQAPKLLFHYYDKDFNNEADTPDNFQSRRPNTSFCFLDIRSPGLGDTAMYLCATSRQGARGEKLFFGSGTQLSVL.

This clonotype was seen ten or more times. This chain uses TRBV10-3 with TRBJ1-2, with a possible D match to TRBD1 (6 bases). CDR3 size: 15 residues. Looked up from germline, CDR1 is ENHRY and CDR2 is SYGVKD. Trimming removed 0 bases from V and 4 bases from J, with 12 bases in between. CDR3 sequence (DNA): TGTGCCATCAGTGAGTCGGTCAGGGGTTCCTATGGCTACACCTTC. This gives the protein CAISESVRGSYGYTF.

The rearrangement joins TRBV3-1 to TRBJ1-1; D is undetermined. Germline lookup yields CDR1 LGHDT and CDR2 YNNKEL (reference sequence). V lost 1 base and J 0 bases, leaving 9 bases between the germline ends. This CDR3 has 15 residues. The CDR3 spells CASSQVAAVNTEAFF. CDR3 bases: TGTGCCAGCAGCCAAGTGGCAGCTGTGAACACTGAAGCTTTCTTT.

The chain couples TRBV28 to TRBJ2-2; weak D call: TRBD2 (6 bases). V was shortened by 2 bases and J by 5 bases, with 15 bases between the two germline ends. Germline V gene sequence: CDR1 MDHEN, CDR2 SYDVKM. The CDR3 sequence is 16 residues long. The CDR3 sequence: CASSLLNARGTGELFF. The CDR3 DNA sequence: TGTGCCAGCAGTTTACTAAACGCCCGGGGGACCGGGGAGCTGTTTTTT. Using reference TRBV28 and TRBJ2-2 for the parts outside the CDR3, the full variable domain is DVKVTQSSRYLVKRTGEKVFLECVQDMDHENMFWYRQDPGLGLRLIYFSYDVKMKEKGDIPEGYSVSREKKERFSLILESASTNQTSMYLCASSLLNARGTGELFFGEGSRLTVL.

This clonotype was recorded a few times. The CDR3 sequence is CASSLRAGAFQNTGELFF. CDR3 sequence (DNA): TGTGCCAGCAGTCTAAGAGCGGGGGCCTTCCAAAACACCGGGGAGCTGTTTTTT. This rearrangement joins TRBV12-3 or TRBV12-4 to TRBJ2-2; 8 bases align to TRBD2. The CDR3 length is 18 residues. V lost 5 bases to trimming and J lost 2 bases; unmatched junction nucleotides: 13.

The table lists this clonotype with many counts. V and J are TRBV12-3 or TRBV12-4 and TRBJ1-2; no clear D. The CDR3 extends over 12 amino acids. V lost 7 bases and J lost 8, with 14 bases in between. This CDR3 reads CASTQALGGYTF. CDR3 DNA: TGTGCCAGCACCCAGGCCCTTGGGGGCTACACCTTC.

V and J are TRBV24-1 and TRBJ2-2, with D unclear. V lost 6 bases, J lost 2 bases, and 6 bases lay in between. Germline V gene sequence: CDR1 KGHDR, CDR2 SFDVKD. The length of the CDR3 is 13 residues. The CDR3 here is CATSHINTGELFF. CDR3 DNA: TGTGCCACCAGTCACATTAACACCGGGGAGCTGTTTTTT.

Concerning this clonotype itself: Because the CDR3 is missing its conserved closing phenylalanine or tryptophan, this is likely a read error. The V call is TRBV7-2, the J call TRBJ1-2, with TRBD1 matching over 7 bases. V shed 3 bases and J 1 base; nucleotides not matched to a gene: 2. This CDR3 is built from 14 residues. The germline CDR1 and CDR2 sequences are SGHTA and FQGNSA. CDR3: CASSFGQVNYGYTL. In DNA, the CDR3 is TGTGCCAGCAGCTTCGGACAGGTTAACTATGGCTACACCCTC.

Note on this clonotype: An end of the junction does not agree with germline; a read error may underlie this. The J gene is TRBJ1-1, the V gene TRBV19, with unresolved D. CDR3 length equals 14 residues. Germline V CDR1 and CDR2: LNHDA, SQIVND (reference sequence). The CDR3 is CASSPYSGFTEAFF. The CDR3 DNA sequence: TGTGCCAGTAGTCCCTATAGCGGTTTCACTGAAGCCTTCTTT.

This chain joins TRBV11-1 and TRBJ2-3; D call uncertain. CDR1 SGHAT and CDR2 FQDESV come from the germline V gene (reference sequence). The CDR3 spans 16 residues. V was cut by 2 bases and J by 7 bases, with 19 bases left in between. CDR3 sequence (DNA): TGTGCCAGCAGCTTATTTAAAAGGGCCTATGAAAATACGCAGTATTTT. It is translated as CASSLFKRAYENTQYF.

The CDR3 loop reads CSVGKGANYGYTF. The CDR3 DNA is TGCAGCGTTGGAAAAGGAGCTAACTATGGCTACACCTTC. The chain combines TRBV29-1 with TRBJ1-2; unclear D gene. Germline V gene sequence: CDR1 SQVTM, CDR2 ANQGSEA. This CDR3 is 13 amino acids long. V shed 4 bases and J shed 0 bases, with 9 bases lying between them.

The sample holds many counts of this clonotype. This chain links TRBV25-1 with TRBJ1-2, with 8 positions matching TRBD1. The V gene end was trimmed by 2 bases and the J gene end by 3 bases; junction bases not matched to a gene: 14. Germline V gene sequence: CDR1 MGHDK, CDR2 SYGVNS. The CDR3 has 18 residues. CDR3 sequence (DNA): TGTGCCAGCAGTGAAGGGGGGGCAGGGGGCTCCATTGACTATGGCTACACCTTC. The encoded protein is CASSEGGAGGSIDYGYTF.

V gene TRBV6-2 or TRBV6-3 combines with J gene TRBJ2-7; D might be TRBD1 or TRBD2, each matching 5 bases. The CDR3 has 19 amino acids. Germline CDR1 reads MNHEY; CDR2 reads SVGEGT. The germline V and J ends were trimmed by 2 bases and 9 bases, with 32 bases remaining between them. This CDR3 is CASSYPEVFVQGDRPAQYF. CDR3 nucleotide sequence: TGTGCCAGCAGTTACCCGGAGGTGTTCGTCCAGGGCGACCGACCCGCGCAGTACTTC.

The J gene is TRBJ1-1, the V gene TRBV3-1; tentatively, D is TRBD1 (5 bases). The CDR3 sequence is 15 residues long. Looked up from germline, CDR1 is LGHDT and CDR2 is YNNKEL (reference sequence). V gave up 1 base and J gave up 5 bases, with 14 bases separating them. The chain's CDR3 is CASSQVPGGGTEAFF. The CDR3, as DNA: TGTGCCAGCAGCCAAGTACCGGGGGGGGGAACTGAAGCTTTCTTT. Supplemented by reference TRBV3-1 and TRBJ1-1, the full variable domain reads DTAVSQTPKYLVTQMGNDKSIKCEQNLGHDTMYWYKQDSKKFLKIMFSYNNKELIINETVPNRFSPKSPDKAHLNLHINSLELGDSAVYFCASSQVPGGGTEAFFGQGTRLTVV.

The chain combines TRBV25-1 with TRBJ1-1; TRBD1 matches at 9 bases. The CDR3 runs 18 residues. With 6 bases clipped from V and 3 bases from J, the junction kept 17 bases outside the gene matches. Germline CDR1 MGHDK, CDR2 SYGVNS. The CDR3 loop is CASRTDRGKGTSYTEAFF. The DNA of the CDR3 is TGTGCCAGCAGAACGGACAGGGGAAAAGGGACCTCGTACACTGAAGCTTTCTTT.

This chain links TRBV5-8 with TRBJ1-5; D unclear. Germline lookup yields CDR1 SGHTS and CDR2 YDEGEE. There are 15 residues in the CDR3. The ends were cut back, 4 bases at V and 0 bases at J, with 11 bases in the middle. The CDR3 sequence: CASSPTQVSNQPQHF. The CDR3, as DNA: TGTGCCAGCAGCCCCACTCAAGTTAGCAATCAGCCCCAGCATTTT.

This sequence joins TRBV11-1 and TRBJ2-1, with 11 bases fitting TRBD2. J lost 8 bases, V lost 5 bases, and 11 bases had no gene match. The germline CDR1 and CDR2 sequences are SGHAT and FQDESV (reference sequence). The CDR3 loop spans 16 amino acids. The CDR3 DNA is TGTGCCAGCAGCGCACCTAGCGGGGGGTTCATCCATGAGCAGTTCTTC. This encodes CASSAPSGGFIHEQFF.

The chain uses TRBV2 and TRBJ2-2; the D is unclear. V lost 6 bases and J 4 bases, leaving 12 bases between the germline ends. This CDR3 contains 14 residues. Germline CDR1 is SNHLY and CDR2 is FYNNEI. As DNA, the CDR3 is TGTGCCAGCAGGGTCACGGTGGGCACCGGGGAGCTGTTTTTT. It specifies CASRVTVGTGELFF.

For the CDR3, the DNA is TGCAGCGTGACGGGACTAGCGGGGGTAGAGACCCAGTACTTC. Translated, it gives CSVTGLAGVETQYF. The V and J genes are TRBV29-1 and TRBJ2-5; 14 nucleotides align to TRBD2. With 6 bases clipped from V and 4 bases from J, the junction kept 4 bases outside the gene matches. Germline V CDR1 and CDR2: SQVTM, ANQGSEA. This CDR3 is 14 amino acids long.

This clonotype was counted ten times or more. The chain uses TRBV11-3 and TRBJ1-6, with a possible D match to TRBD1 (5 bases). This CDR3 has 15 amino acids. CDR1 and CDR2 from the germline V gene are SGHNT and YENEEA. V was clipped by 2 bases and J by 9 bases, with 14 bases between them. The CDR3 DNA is TGTGCCAGCAGCTTACTCATGGGGGGGGGTTCACCCCTCCACTTT. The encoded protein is CASSLLMGGGSPLHF.

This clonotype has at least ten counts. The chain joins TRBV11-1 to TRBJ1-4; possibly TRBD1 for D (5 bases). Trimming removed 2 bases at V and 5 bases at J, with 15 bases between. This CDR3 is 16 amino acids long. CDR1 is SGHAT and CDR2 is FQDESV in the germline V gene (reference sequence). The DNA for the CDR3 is TGTGCCAGCAGCTTAAATGGGGGTGGCGGAAATGAAAAACTGTTTTTT. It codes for CASSLNGGGGNEKLFF.